These 13 T cell receptor beta chains were sequenced from one sample in a study of neoadjuvant anti-PD-1 for oral cavity cancer. Time point noted: after neoadjuvant nivolumab, at surgical resection. The assay was immunoSEQ multiplex PCR, and TCRdb's table has in-frame clones only and misses some. The sample carries approximately 13,000 clones, under 70% recorded once. The source material was PBMCs, sampled after nivolumab (anti-PD-1) treatment. Receptor source: a person aged 40 to 85 with oral cavity squamous cell carcinoma.

This chain uses TRBV9 with TRBJ2-5, with D hard to call. This CDR3 contains 17 residues. Per germline, CDR1 SGDLS and CDR2 YYNGEE. Between the trimmed V and J ends, which lost 0 bases and 0 bases, there was a span of 15 bases. As DNA, the CDR3 is TGTGCCAGCAGCGTAGGGTCCCAGGTAGGGTACCAAGAGACCCAGTACTTC. Residues: CASSVGSQVGYQETQYF.

The J gene is TRBJ2-5, the V gene TRBV6-6; unclear D gene. CDR1 and CDR2 from the germline V gene are MNHNY and SVGAGI (reference sequence). V was pared by 9 bases and J by 0 bases, with 8 bases between. The CDR3 length is 12 residues. The CDR3: CASSRYQETQYF. For the CDR3, the DNA is TGTGCCAGTTCTAGGTACCAAGAGACCCAGTACTTC.

The rearrangement joins TRBV30 to TRBJ1-4, with D tentatively TRBD1 (5 bases). The CDR3 has 17 amino acids. The V gene lost 0 bases and the J gene lost 8 bases, with 22 bases spanning the gap. Germline lookup yields CDR1 GTSNPN and CDR2 SVGIG (reference sequence). CDR3 coding DNA: TGTGCCTGGAGTGTACCCCACGGTGAGGGCCGGGGGGAAAAACTGTTTTTT. It specifies CAWSVPHGEGRGEKLFF.

V usage is TRBV6-6 and J usage is TRBJ2-7, with a weak D call TRBD1 (5 bases). This CDR3 has 15 residues. V was trimmed by 2 bases and J by 6 bases, leaving 17 bases between them. Per germline, CDR1 MNHNY and CDR2 SVGAGI (reference sequence). The CDR3 nucleotides read TGTGCCAGCAGTTACCCTAATTCTCAGGGCGGCGAGCAGTACTTC. It translates to CASSYPNSQGGEQYF.

This chain joins TRBV10-2 and TRBJ1-1; the D is unclear. The CDR3 is 12 amino acids. Germline CDR1 is WSHSY and CDR2 is SAAADI. V was clipped by 4 bases and J by 5 bases, with 8 bases between them. CDR3 region: CASSGERTEAFF. In DNA form, the CDR3 reads TGCGCCAGCAGTGGGGAAAGGACTGAAGCTTTCTTT.

This clone was found once. The chain couples TRBV7-8 to TRBJ2-7; 8 bases match TRBD1. This CDR3 has 14 amino acids. Per germline, CDR1 SGHVS and CDR2 FQNEAQ. V shed 2 bases and J 2 bases; nucleotides not matched to a gene: 2. CDR3 in amino acids: CASSLTGGTYEQYF. The DNA of the CDR3 is TGTGCCAGCAGCTTAACAGGGGGTACCTACGAGCAGTACTTC.

The chain links TRBV6-6 to TRBJ2-5; possibly TRBD1 for D (6 bases). Germline CDR1 and CDR2: MNHNY and SVGAGI (reference sequence). Trimming left V 1 base short and J 1 base short, with 10 bases between. This CDR3 is built from 15 residues. In DNA form, the CDR3 reads TGTGCCAGCAGTTACTATCAGGGGTCCCAAGAGACCCAGTACTTC. Its protein product is CASSYYQGSQETQYF.

DNA of the CDR3: TGTGCCACCAGCACATTTAACTATGGCTACACCTTC. As protein: CATSTFNYGYTF. The V and J genes are TRBV15 and TRBJ1-2; unclear D gene. Germline V gives CDR1 LNHNV, CDR2 YYDKDF (reference sequence). Trimming shortened V by 4 bases and J by 1 base, and 4 bases separated the two germline ends. This CDR3 region has 12 residues.

The V gene is TRBV9, the J gene TRBJ2-1; the match to TRBD1 covers 9 bases. The CDR3 has 17 amino acids. From germline, CDR1 is SGDLS and CDR2 YYNGEE. J was trimmed by 4 bases and V by 4 bases; bases with no gene match: 12. The CDR3 DNA sequence: TGTGCCAGCAGCCCAGGGGGAACAGGGGGCCGTTACAATGAGCAGTTCTTC. As protein: CASSPGGTGGRYNEQFF. Variable domain in full (rest from reference TRBV9 and TRBJ2-1): DSGVTQTPKHLITATGQRVTLRCSPRSGDLSVYWYQQSLDQGLQFLIQYYNGEERAKGNILERFSAQQFPDLHSELNLSSLELGDSALYFCASSPGGTGGRYNEQFFGPGTRLTVL.

V and J are TRBV28 and TRBJ1-1, with TRBD1 as a possible D gene (6 bases). This CDR3 comprises 14 residues. Germline-derived CDR1 and CDR2 are MDHEN and SYDVKM. The germline V and J ends were trimmed by 7 bases and 4 bases, with 16 bases remaining between them. DNA for the CDR3: TGTGCCAGCAAGCCGGCAGGGGCCTCCACTGAAGCTTTCTTT. Translation gives CASKPAGASTEAFF.

The rearrangement links TRBV10-2 to TRBJ2-3, with 8 positions matching TRBD2. Germline assignment: CDR1 WSHSY and CDR2 SAAADI. V was clipped by 2 bases and J by 8 bases; unmatched bases: 9. The CDR3 totals 15 residues. The CDR3 region is CASSEPTGLDVTQYF. CDR3 sequence (DNA): TGCGCCAGCAGTGAGCCAACGGGACTAGACGTTACGCAGTATTTT.

The rearrangement joins TRBV30 to TRBJ2-2; D remains ambiguous. Trimming took 3 bases from V and 0 from J, leaving 8 bases between them. The CDR3 spans 14 residues. The germline CDR1 and CDR2 sequences are GTSNPN and SVGIG (reference sequence). The CDR3 sequence is CAWRPAPNTGELFF. In nucleotides, the CDR3 is TGTGCCTGGAGGCCAGCCCCGAACACCGGGGAGCTGTTTTTT. Looking up the rest from reference TRBV30 and TRBJ2-2 gives the full variable domain: SQTIHQWPATLVQPVGSPLSLECTVEGTSNPNLYWYRQAAGRGLQLLFYSVGIGQISSEVPQNLSASRPQDRQFILSSKKLLLSDSGFYLCAWRPAPNTGELFFGEGSRLTVL.

The CDR3 DNA follows: TGTGCCAGCAGCTTAGGGGACAGGGACACTGAAGCTTTCTTT. Protein product: CASSLGDRDTEAFF. The gene calls are TRBV7-8 and TRBJ1-1; 9 bases are shared with TRBD1. CDR1 and CDR2 (germline): SGHVS, FQNEAQ. The CDR3 is 14 amino acids. The V and J ends lost 1 base and 3 bases, in that order; junction bases with no gene match: 0.